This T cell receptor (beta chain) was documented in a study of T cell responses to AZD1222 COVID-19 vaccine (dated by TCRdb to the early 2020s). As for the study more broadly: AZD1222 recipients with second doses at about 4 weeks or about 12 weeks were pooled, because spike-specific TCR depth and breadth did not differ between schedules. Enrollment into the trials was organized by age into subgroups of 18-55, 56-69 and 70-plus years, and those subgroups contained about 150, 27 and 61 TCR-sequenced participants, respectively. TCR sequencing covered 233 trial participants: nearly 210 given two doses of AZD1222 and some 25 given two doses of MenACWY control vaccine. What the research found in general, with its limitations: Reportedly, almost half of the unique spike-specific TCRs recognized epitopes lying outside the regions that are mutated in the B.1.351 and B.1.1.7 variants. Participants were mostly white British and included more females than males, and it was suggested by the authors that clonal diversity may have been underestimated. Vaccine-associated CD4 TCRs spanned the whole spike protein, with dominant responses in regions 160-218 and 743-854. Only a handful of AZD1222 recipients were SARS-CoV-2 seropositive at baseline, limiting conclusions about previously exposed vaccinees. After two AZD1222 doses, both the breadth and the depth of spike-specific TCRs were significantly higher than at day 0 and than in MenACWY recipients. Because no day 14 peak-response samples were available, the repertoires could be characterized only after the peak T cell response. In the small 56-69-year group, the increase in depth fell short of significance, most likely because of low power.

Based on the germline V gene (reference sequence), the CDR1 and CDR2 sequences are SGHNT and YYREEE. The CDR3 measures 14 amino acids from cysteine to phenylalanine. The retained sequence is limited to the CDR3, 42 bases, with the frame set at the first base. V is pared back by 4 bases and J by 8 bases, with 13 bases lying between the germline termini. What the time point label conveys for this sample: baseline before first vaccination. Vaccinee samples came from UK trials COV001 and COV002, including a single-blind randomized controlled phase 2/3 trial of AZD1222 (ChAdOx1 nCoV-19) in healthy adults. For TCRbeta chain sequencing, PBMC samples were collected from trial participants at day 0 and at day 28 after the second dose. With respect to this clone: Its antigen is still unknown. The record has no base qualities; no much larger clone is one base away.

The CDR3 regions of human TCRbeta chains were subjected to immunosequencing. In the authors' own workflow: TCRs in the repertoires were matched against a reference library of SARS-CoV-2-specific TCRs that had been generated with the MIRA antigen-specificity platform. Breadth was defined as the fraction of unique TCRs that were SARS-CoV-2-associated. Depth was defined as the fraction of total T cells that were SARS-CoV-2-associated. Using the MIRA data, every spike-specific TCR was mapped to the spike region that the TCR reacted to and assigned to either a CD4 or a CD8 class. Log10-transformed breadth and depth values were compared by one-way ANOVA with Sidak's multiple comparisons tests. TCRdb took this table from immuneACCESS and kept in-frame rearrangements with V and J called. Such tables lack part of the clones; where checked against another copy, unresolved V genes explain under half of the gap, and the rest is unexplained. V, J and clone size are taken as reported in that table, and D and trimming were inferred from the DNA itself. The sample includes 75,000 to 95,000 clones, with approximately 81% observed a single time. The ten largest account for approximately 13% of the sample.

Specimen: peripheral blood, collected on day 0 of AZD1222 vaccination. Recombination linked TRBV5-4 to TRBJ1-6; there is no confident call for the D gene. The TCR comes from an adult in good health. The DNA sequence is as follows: TGTGCCAGCAGCCCCGGGCCTGCGTATTCACCCCTCCACTTT. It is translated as CASSPGPAYSPLHF.